This T cell receptor (beta chain) is from a study of T-cell reconstitution after alpha-beta-depleted transplantation in children. Preparing the TCRbeta library involved the use of unique molecular identifiers. TCRdb reprocessed the PCR reads with MiXCR, giving one entry per CDR3 protein. The sample includes approximately 490,000 distinct CDR3 sequences, around 13% seen only once; the top ten take around 5.8%. This CDR3 has 13 amino acids. V dropped 4 bases and J dropped 2 bases, with 10 bases sitting between them. Germline V CDR1 and CDR2: SQVTM, ANQGSEA. This clonotype came up many times. The receptor was isolated from a human donor who donated a stem cell graft to a child with combined immunodeficiency. This chain uses TRBV29-1 with TRBJ2-3, with D perhaps matching TRBD1 (6 bases). Sequencing was performed on PBMCs from the stem cell graft donor, taken from the stem cell graft. The CDR3 region is CSVATGFTDTQYF. The CDR3 DNA sequence: TGCAGCGTTGCTACAGGGTTCACAGATACGCAGTATTTT.